Listed below are T cell receptor beta chains from one sample, sequenced in a study of blood T cell repertoires in COVID-19. Assay used: immunoSEQ multiplex PCR; TCRdb lists only in-frame clones, some missing. The sample consists of 250,000 to 300,000 clones, around 90% of them appearing once. Specimen: PBMCs or T cells enriched from blood (not recorded which). All receptors come from a human donor in a cohort exposed to, infected with or recovered from COVID-19 (not recorded which). The donor label of this sample is uncertain. Each CDR3 is given with its conserved first and last residue. A D gene is named only where the DNA matches it firmly. Only part of the rows carry a size: once, few, many, or a class if the clone is expanded.

j_call clone_size v_call d_call cdr3_nt cdr3_aa
TRBJ2-2 NA TRBV7-9 TRBD2 TGTGCCAGCAGCCCTCGACTAGCAGGGACCGGGGAGCTGTTTTTT CASSPRLAGTGELFF
TRBJ1-3 NA TRBV2 NA TGTGCCAGCAGTGAAGCGTGGAGGGGTAGTGGCACCATATATTTT CASSEAWRGSGTIYF
TRBJ2-2 NA TRBV7-2 TRBD2 TGTGCCAGCAGCTTAGGCGGGGGGCCGTCCGGGGAGCTGTTTTTT CASSLGGGPSGELFF
TRBJ1-1 NA TRBV2 NA TGTGCCAGCAGTGTTTCGAGGTCAGGGGCTCAGGGTGAAGCTTTCTTT CASSVSRSGAQGEAFF
TRBJ2-2 NA TRBV5-1 NA TGCGCCAGCAGCTTGCCAGGTCAGGGGCCCGGGGAGCTGTTTTTT CASSLPGQGPGELFF
TRBJ1-3 NA TRBV19 NA TGTGCCAGCCTCCAGGGGAGCACTGGAAACACCATATATTTT CASLQGSTGNTIYF
TRBJ2-5 NA TRBV6-5 TRBD1 TGTGCCAGCAGCTCTGACAGGGGGAAGACCCAGTACTTC CASSSDRGKTQYF
TRBJ1-4 few TRBV4-2 TRBD1 TGTGCCAGCAGTTCTAATCCGGGACAGGGGGATGAAAAACTGTTTTTT CASSSNPGQGDEKLFF
TRBJ1-2 NA TRBV14 TRBD1 TGTGCCAGCAGCCAACAACAGGGGGGAGGCGGCTACACCTTC CASSQQQGGGGYTF
TRBJ1-1 NA TRBV14 NA TGTGCCAGCAGCCGACAGCCCACTGAAGCTTTCTTT CASSRQPTEAFF
TRBJ1-1 NA TRBV14 NA TGTGCCAGCAGCCAAGAGGGTTGGGCTTGGGCTGAAGCTTTCTTT CASSQEGWAWAEAFF
TRBJ1-5 NA TRBV7-9 TRBD1 TGTGCCAGCAGCTCCGGGACAGGAAACAATCAGCCCCAGCATTTT CASSSGTGNNQPQHF
TRBJ2-3 NA TRBV7-2 NA TGTGCCAGCAGCCGAGCAAAAGATACGCAGTATTTT CASSRAKDTQYF
TRBJ2-6 NA TRBV11-2 TRBD1 TGTGCCAGCAGCACCCACAGGGGGCGAATAGCTGGGGCCAACGTCCTGACTTTC CASSTHRGRIAGANVLTF
TRBJ2-1 NA TRBV2 TRBD1 TGTGCCAGCAGTGAAAGTCAGGGGGAATACAATGAGCAGTTCTTC CASSESQGEYNEQFF
TRBJ2-7 NA TRBV6-4 NA TGTGCCAGCAGAGTGACAGGGATCGGAGGGGCAAGCTCCTACGAGCAGTACTTC CASRVTGIGGASSYEQYF
TRBJ2-5 NA TRBV5-1 NA TGCGCCAGCCGGGAAGGGGAGACCCAGTACTTC CASREGETQYF
TRBJ2-3 NA TRBV30 TRBD2 TGTGCCTGGTTTAGCGGGGGGTTGGATACGCAGTATTTT CAWFSGGLDTQYF
TRBJ2-1 once TRBV19 TRBD2 TGTGCCAGTAGCCCCGGGGGGGACAATGAGCAGTTCTTC CASSPGGDNEQFF
TRBJ1-2 NA TRBV18 NA TGTGCCAGCTCACCAGACAACCGGGGGGGCTACACCTTC CASSPDNRGGYTF
TRBJ1-1 NA TRBV18 TRBD1 TGTGCCAGCGCGGGACAGTTGGGTAACACTGAAGCTTTCTTT CASAGQLGNTEAFF
TRBJ1-2 NA TRBV19 TRBD1 TGTGCCAGTACCTTAAGGACAGGGCCCATAATAGGTGGCTACACCTTC CASTLRTGPIIGGYTF
TRBJ2-5 NA TRBV3-1/TRBV3-2 TRBD2 TGTGCCAGCAGCTTCGGGACTAGAGCTCTGGAGACCCAGTACTTC CASSFGTRALETQYF
TRBJ1-5 once TRBV7-2 NA TGTGCCAGCAGCTTAGGCCAGGGCCTCAATCAGCCCCAGCATTTT CASSLGQGLNQPQHF
TRBJ2-3 NA TRBV19 TRBD2 TGTGCCAGTAGCCTTACTAGCGGGAGTGCTAGCACAGATACGCAGTATTTT CASSLTSGSASTDTQYF
TRBJ1-2 NA TRBV9 NA TGTGCCAGCAGCGTAGACGCAGGTACCTTCTATGGCTACACCTTC CASSVDAGTFYGYTF
TRBJ2-3 NA TRBV7-9 NA TGTGCCAGCAGCCCCCCCAGGGGCCCACAAGAAGATACGCAGTATTTT CASSPPRGPQEDTQYF
TRBJ2-4 NA TRBV5-1 NA TGCGCCAGCAGCCCGGGAATAGCCAAAAACATTCAGTACTTC CASSPGIAKNIQYF
TRBJ2-5 NA TRBV9 TRBD1 TGTGCCAGCAGCCCCCGGACAGGGAAGCAAGAGACCCAGTACTTC CASSPRTGKQETQYF
TRBJ2-3 NA TRBV19 TRBD2 TGTGCCAGTAGTACTAGCGGGGGGTTAGATACGCAGTATTTT CASSTSGGLDTQYF
TRBJ2-3 once TRBV30 NA TGTGCCTGGAGTGTCCAAGATACGCAGTATTTT CAWSVQDTQYF
TRBJ2-5 once TRBV2 TRBD1 TGTGCCAGCAGCCACAGGGGACCTCAAGAGACCCAGTACTTC CASSHRGPQETQYF
TRBJ1-1 NA TRBV4-1 TRBD1 TGCGCCAGCAGCCCATACATGGACAGGACGGGTACTGAAGCTTTCTTT CASSPYMDRTGTEAFF
TRBJ2-3 NA TRBV11-3 TRBD2 TGTGCCAGCAGCCAGGGTCGTACGTTTAGCGGGGGGATGAGCACAGATACGCAGTATTTT CASSQGRTFSGGMSTDTQYF
TRBJ2-5 NA TRBV6-5 NA TGTGCCAGCAGTAACTCGAGGGAGACCCAGTACTTC CASSNSRETQYF
TRBJ2-5 once TRBV29-1 TRBD1 TGCAGTATAGACAGGGATCGTACAGAGACCCAGTACTTC CSIDRDRTETQYF
TRBJ1-2 NA TRBV15 NA TGTGCCACCAGCCTTAAGGAGGGGATTCGTCGCTATGGCTACACCTTC CATSLKEGIRRYGYTF
TRBJ2-2 NA TRBV9 TRBD1 TGTGCCAGCAGCCTAACAGGGGTTAACACCGGGGAGCTGTTTTTT CASSLTGVNTGELFF
TRBJ2-7 NA TRBV12-5 NA TGTGCTAGTGGACGGTTCTCCTACGAGCAGTACTTC CASGRFSYEQYF
TRBJ1-5 NA TRBV30 NA TGTGCCTTTACACGAGGGGGTAGTCAGCCCCAGCATTTT CAFTRGGSQPQHF